This entry features one TCR beta chain sequence. It lacks a known antigen. Base qualities are not at hand, and no much larger clone is one base apart. These data belong to a study of control samples from healthy donors and cancer patients (dated by TCRdb to 2020 to 2022). The protocol used for the library was the immunoSEQ multiplex PCR assay. TCRdb's version of the immuneACCESS table is confined to in-frame rearrangements and falls short of the full clone set. An unresolved V gene accounts for under half of the shortfall where checked; the remainder is of unknown origin. For this sample there are just over 150,000 clones; 70% to 90% appear just once. About 11% of the sample is taken by the ten largest. The CDR3 runs 13 amino acids, cysteine and phenylalanine included. The read is trimmed to its CDR3 DNA, 39 bases read in frame from base 1. Based on the germline V gene, the CDR1 and CDR2 sequences are MNHNS and SASEGT. V is reduced by 0 bases and J by 7 bases, leaving a spacing of 7 bases between them.

In this chain, TRBV6-1 is recombined with TRBJ1-5; the D gene assignment is ambiguous. Input material: blood. The sequence came from a man aged 25 to 45 in good health. The sequence in DNA is TGTGCCAGCAGTGAAGCGGGTAGACAGCCCCAGCATTTT. The encoded protein is CASSEAGRQPQHF.